This entry lists 17 T cell receptor beta chains sequenced from one sample in a study of identical twins. One entry per CDR3 protein results from TCRdb running MiXCR on the 5' RACE reads. The table includes 1,800,000 or so distinct CDR3 sequences, roughly 35% detected once. The sample was cord blood. Receptor source: a newborn girl in good health.

The chain has TRBV27 and TRBJ1-2, with unresolved D. The germline V gene encodes CDR1 MNHEY and CDR2 SMNVEV (reference sequence). The CDR3 totals 16 residues. The V gene lost 3 bases and the J gene lost 0 bases, with 14 bases spanning the gap. The CDR3 is CASSFAGHVSNYGYTF. For the CDR3, the DNA is TGTGCCAGCAGTTTCGCGGGCCACGTCTCTAACTATGGCTACACCTTC.

At least ten counts were recorded for this clonotype. The chain employs TRBV4-2 and TRBJ1-5; D remains unclear. CDR1 and CDR2 (germline): LGHNA, YNFKEQ. V was clipped by 0 bases and J by 1 base, with 7 bases between them. The CDR3 runs 15 residues. The CDR3: CASSQDRGSNQPQHF. The CDR3 DNA reads TGTGCCAGCAGCCAAGATCGAGGGAGCAATCAGCCCCAGCATTTT.

The J gene is TRBJ2-1, the V gene TRBV9; no reliable D call. Germline assignment: CDR1 SGDLS and CDR2 YYNGEE. The V end lost 3 bases, the J end lost 5 bases, and 12 bases lay between the germline ends. The CDR3 consists of 14 residues. The CDR3 region is CASSAYEADNEQFF. As DNA, the CDR3 is TGTGCCAGCAGCGCATACGAGGCGGACAATGAGCAGTTCTTC.

The J gene is TRBJ2-7, the V gene TRBV6-5; D tentatively fits TRBD1 or TRBD2 (6 bases each). The CDR3 is 11 amino acids. The V gene's germline CDR1 is MNHEY and CDR2 SVGAGI. V was pared by 9 bases and J by 7 bases, with 13 bases between. In DNA, the CDR3 is TGTGCCAGTGGGGGGCACAATGAGCAGTACTTC. Translated: CASGGHNEQYF.

The chain has TRBV10-3 and TRBJ1-5; 7 bases map to TRBD1. From germline, CDR1 is ENHRY and CDR2 SYGVKD. J gave up 3 bases and V 5 bases, and 4 bases lay outside the gene matches. The CDR3 extends over 14 amino acids. CDR3 coding DNA: TGTGCCATCAGTTGGGACAGTACCAATCAGCCCCAGCATTTT. This gives the protein CAISWDSTNQPQHF.

This clonotype was counted between two and nine times. The J gene is TRBJ2-7, the V gene TRBV3-1; 7 bases map to TRBD2. With V trimmed by 0 bases and J by 6 bases, 11 bases remained unmatched. This CDR3 spans 16 amino acids. Germline values: CDR1 LGHDT, CDR2 YNNKEL (reference sequence). The CDR3 sequence: CASSQDKGGVLGEQYF. CDR3 DNA: TGTGCCAGCAGCCAAGACAAGGGAGGGGTTCTGGGCGAGCAGTACTTC.

The chain combines TRBV20-1 with TRBJ2-7; D might be TRBD1 (7 bases). This CDR3 is 10 amino acids long. Germline V gene sequence: CDR1 DFQATT, CDR2 SNEGSKA (reference sequence). The CDR3 coding sequence is TGCCGATCAGGGGGGTACGAGCAGTACTTC. This gives the protein CRSGGYEQYF.

The table lists this clonotype with a few counts. The rearrangement joins TRBV5-6 to TRBJ2-7; no reliable D call. Germline CDR1 reads SGHDT; CDR2 reads YYEEEE. Trimming pared 5 bases from V and 3 bases from J, leaving 9 bases between. This CDR3 region has 12 residues. The CDR3 coding sequence is TGTGCCAGCAGGCTTTTTGGCTACGAGCAGTACTTC. Translating it yields CASRLFGYEQYF. The variable domain in full, completed from reference TRBV5-6 and TRBJ2-7, reads DAGVTQSPTHLIKTRGQQVTLRCSPKSGHDTVSWYQQALGQGPQFIFQYYEEEERQRGNFPDRFSGHQFPNYSSELNVNALLLGDSALYLCASRLFGYEQYFGPGTRLTVT.

This clonotype was counted at least ten times. This chain uses TRBV4-2 with TRBJ2-6; 8 nucleotides agree with TRBD1. Trimming removed 3 bases from V and 11 bases from J; junction bases left unmatched: 12. Germline V gives CDR1 LGHNA, CDR2 YNFKEQ. CDR3 length: 16 residues. CDR3 region: CASSQPDRGTTDVLTF. CDR3 nucleotide sequence: TGTGCCAGCAGCCAGCCTGACAGGGGAACCACAGACGTCCTGACTTTC.

This clonotype was seen only a few times. The CDR3 spells CASSLGADSYEQYF. DNA of the CDR3: TGTGCCAGCAGCTTAGGGGCAGACTCCTACGAGCAGTACTTC. The chain employs TRBV13 and TRBJ2-7; D is ambiguous. Germline CDR1 and CDR2: PRHDT and FYEKMQ (reference sequence). V lost 0 bases, J lost 0 bases, and 6 bases lay in between. CDR3 length: 14 residues.

This rearrangement joins TRBV20-1 to TRBJ1-1; D unclear. V was clipped by 0 bases and J by 0 bases, with 14 bases between them. The V gene's germline CDR1 is DFQATT and CDR2 SNEGSKA (reference sequence). The CDR3 length is 16 residues. The CDR3 loop reads CSARESDTSMNTEAFF. Here the CDR3 DNA reads TGCAGTGCTAGAGAAAGCGACACTAGCATGAACACTGAAGCTTTCTTT.

In regard to this clonotype: Sequence at one end of the junction differs from germline and may be a read error. The chain carries TRBV28 and TRBJ1-5; TRBD1 matches 7 bases. The CDR3 has 14 residues. CDR1 and CDR2 from the germline V gene are MDHEN and SYDVKM. The CDR3 DNA is TGTGCCAGCAGTTTGCTACAGGGGAATCAGCCCCGGCATTTT. Translating it yields CASSLLQGNQPRHF. The full variable domain, completed using reference TRBV28 and TRBJ1-5, is DVKVTQSSRYLVKRTGEKVFLECVQDMDHENMFWYRQDPGLGLRLIYFSYDVKMKEKGDIPEGYSVSREKKERFSLILESASTNQTSMYLCASSLLQGNQPRHFGDGTRLSIL.

Only a few counts were recorded for this clonotype. The chain uses TRBV29-1 and TRBJ1-5; D is possibly TRBD1 (6 bases). CDR1 and CDR2 from the germline V gene are SQVTM and ANQGSEA. The CDR3 is 12 amino acids. The V and J ends lost 7 bases and 7 bases respectively, with 14 bases between them. CDR3 loop: CSDTGIRQPQHF. DNA for the CDR3: TGCAGCGACACAGGGATTCGGCAGCCCCAGCATTTT.

Comments on this clonotype: One end of the junction fails to match germline, which may point to a read error. The J gene is TRBJ2-7, the V gene TRBV12-3 or TRBV12-4; TRBD2 aligns across 8 bases. The CDR3 is 14 residues long. Here the CDR3 reads CVSSLAGGSYEQYF. CDR3 sequence (DNA): TGTGTCAGCAGTTTGGCGGGGGGCTCCTACGAGCAGTACTTC.

This rearrangement joins TRBV19 to TRBJ1-5; D ambiguous. There are 12 residues in the CDR3. V lost 7 bases and J 7 bases, leaving 11 bases between the germline ends. Looked up from germline, CDR1 is LNHDA and CDR2 is SQIVND (reference sequence). CDR3 nucleotides: TGTGCCAGTACGAGTCGTGAGCAGCCCCAGCATTTT. It specifies CASTSREQPQHF.

J is TRBJ2-7 and V is TRBV20-1, with a tentative D call TRBD1 (5 bases). The germline V and J ends were trimmed by 2 bases and 2 bases, with 22 bases remaining between them. The CDR3 runs to 17 residues. The germline V gene encodes CDR1 DFQATT and CDR2 SNEGSKA (reference sequence). In nucleotides, the CDR3 is TGCAGTGCTAGACGAAAGGCAGGGATAGTGCCTACCTACGAGCAGTACTTC. This gives the protein CSARRKAGIVPTYEQYF.

This clonotype was seen more than once but under ten times. The chain employs TRBV6-5 and TRBJ1-2; TRBD1 aligns across 7 bases. Germline values: CDR1 MNHEY, CDR2 SVGAGI. Losses at the gene ends were 0 bases for V and 13 bases for J; bases not matched to a gene: 8. CDR3 length equals 13 residues. The DNA for the CDR3 is TGTGCCAGCAGTTACTCGAAGGGGGCGCTTCTCACCTTC. As protein: CASSYSKGALLTF.